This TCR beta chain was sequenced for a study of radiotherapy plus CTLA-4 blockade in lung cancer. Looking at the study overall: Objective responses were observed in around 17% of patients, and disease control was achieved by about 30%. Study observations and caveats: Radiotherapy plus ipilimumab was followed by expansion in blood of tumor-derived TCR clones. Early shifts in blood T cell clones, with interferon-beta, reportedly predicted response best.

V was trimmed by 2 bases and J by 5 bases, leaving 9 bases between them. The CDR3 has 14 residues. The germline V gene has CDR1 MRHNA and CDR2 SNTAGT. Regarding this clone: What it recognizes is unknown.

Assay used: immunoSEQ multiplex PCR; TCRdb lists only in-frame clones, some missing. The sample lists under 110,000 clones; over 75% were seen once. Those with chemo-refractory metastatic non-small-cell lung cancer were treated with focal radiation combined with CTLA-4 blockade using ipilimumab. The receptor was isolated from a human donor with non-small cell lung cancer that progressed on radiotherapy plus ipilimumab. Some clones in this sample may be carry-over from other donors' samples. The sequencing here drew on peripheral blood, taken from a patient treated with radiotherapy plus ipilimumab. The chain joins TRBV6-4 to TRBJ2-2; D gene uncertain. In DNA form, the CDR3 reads TGTGCCAGCAGTGACGAGGTTGGGACCGGGGAGCTGTTTTTT. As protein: CASSDEVGTGELFF.